The TCR beta chain described here comes from a study of T-cell reconstitution after alpha-beta-depleted transplantation in children. V lost 9 bases and J lost 0, with 13 bases in between. Germline V gene lookup returns CDR1 MGHDK and CDR2 SYGVNS. The CDR3 runs to 14 residues. A remark on this clonotype: Its antigen is as yet unknown.

A library of TCRbeta sequences, prepared with unique molecular identifiers, was generated. TCRdb re-called the PCR reads with MiXCR, one entry per CDR3 protein. The sample records 600,000 to 800,000 distinct CDR3 sequences, 10% to 15% being singletons. Broader study findings: Several hundred expanded graft clones reportedly gave rise to the alpha-beta T cells present about two months after transplant. Counts and diversity of T cells one year after transplant came mostly from newly produced T cells. There were some patients whose high TCRbeta diversity at day 60 came from surviving recipient T cells and thymic progenitors.

This TCR came from a girl aged 2-15 years with congenital amegakaryocytic thrombocytopenia, due to receive a stem cell transplant. Source: PBMCs, taken before TCRalphabeta/CD19-depleted stem cell transplant. The V call is TRBV25-1, the J call TRBJ2-3; no clear D gene. The CDR3 coding sequence is TGTGCCAGTAGAACAACTTCTAGCACAGATACGCAGTATTTT. Its translation: CASRTTSSTDTQYF. Full variable domain (outside the CDR3, taken from reference TRBV25-1 and TRBJ2-3): EADIYQTPRYLVIGTGKKITLECSQTMGHDKMYWYQQDPGMELHLIHYSYGVNSTEKGDLSSESTVSRIRTEHFPLTLESARPSHTSQYLCASRTTSSTDTQYFGPGTRLTVL.